This is a list of T cell receptor beta chains from one sample in a study of blood T cell repertoires in COVID-19. Sequencing used immunoSEQ multiplex PCR; TCRdb keeps in-frame clones, though not all of them. The table has around 300,000 clones, about 86% seen once. The sequencing input was peripheral blood. The receptors derive from a woman between 65 and 79 years old with COVID-19, enrolled during active disease. Each CDR3 is given with its conserved first and last residue. Each record gives: J gene, V gene, clone size, D gene, CDR3 protein, CDR3 DNA. A D gene is named only where the DNA matches it firmly. Where a row states a size, it is once, few, many or the class of an expanded clone; other rows omit it.

TRBJ2-7 TRBV27 NA NA CASSQTRVYEQYF TGTGCCAGCAGCCAAACCAGGGTCTACGAGCAGTACTTC
TRBJ2-3 TRBV7-3 NA TRBD1 CASSLRDSPTDTQYF TGTGCCAGCAGCCTCCGGGACAGTCCCACAGATACGCAGTATTTT
TRBJ2-5 TRBV28 NA NA CASSSQTGYQETQYF TGTGCCAGCAGTTCCCAAACAGGTTACCAAGAGACCCAGTACTTC
TRBJ2-3 TRBV3-1/TRBV3-2 once NA CASSRGGAGDTQYF TGTGCCAGCAGCCGGGGGGGGGCTGGAGATACGCAGTATTTT
TRBJ1-1 TRBV24-1 NA NA CATSGRTGLEAFF TGTGCCACCAGTGGTAGAACGGGACTTGAAGCTTTCTTT
TRBJ2-7 TRBV5-1 NA NA CASSAVPGHSYEQYF TGCGCCAGCAGCGCGGTACCGGGACACTCCTACGAGCAGTACTTC
TRBJ1-2 TRBV20-1 once NA CSATGHYGYTF TGCAGTGCCACTGGACATTATGGCTACACCTTC
TRBJ2-5 TRBV5-8 NA TRBD2 CASSFGGGPQETQYF TGTGCCAGCAGCTTTGGCGGGGGGCCCCAAGAGACCCAGTACTTC
TRBJ1-2 TRBV9 NA NA CASSGQVFYGYTF TGTGCCAGCAGCGGACAGGTCTTCTATGGCTACACCTTC
TRBJ2-7 TRBV19 NA TRBD1 CASSISLPLGQAYEQYF TGTGCCAGTAGTATCTCTTTACCCCTCGGACAGGCCTACGAGCAGTACTTC
TRBJ1-1 TRBV20-1 NA TRBD1 CSAGGDSDNTEAFF TGCAGTGCTGGTGGGGACAGCGATAACACTGAAGCTTTCTTT
TRBJ1-5 TRBV19 NA NA CASSGTHNSNQPQHF TGTGCCAGTAGCGGGACTCACAATAGCAATCAGCCCCAGCATTTT
TRBJ1-2 TRBV5-1 NA NA CASSWEGNYGYTF TGCGCCAGCAGCTGGGAGGGTAACTATGGCTACACCTTC
TRBJ1-1 TRBV10-3 NA NA CAISDGSTEAFF TGTGCCATCAGTGATGGGAGCACTGAAGCTTTCTTT
TRBJ1-1 TRBV27 NA TRBD1 CASKGQKNTEAFF TGTGCCAGCAAGGGACAGAAGAACACTGAAGCTTTCTTT
TRBJ1-2 TRBV7-2 NA TRBD1 CASSLEGTGGAGYTF TGTGCCAGCAGCTTAGAAGGGACAGGGGGCGCAGGCTACACCTTC
TRBJ2-5 TRBV13 NA NA CASSLGRVETQYF TGTGCCAGCAGCTTAGGACGGGTGGAGACCCAGTACTTC
TRBJ1-2 TRBV4-1 NA NA CASRRRTGNDDNFGVVYTF TGCGCCAGCAGACGACGCACAGGGAACGATGACAACTTTGGGGTCGTTTACACCTTC
TRBJ2-7 TRBV27 NA NA CASSLHRASYEQYF TGTGCCAGCAGTCTCCACAGGGCCTCCTACGAGCAGTACTTC
TRBJ1-2 TRBV5-8 NA NA CASSPGVRGYTF TGTGCCAGCAGTCCAGGGGTTCGGGGTTACACCTTC
TRBJ1-1 TRBV28 NA NA CASCGLAENTEAFF TGTGCCAGCTGCGGTCTAGCCGAGAACACTGAAGCTTTCTTT
TRBJ2-7 TRBV27 NA TRBD1 CASSLYQSQGARVPAVYEQYF TGTGCCAGCAGTTTATACCAATCACAGGGGGCGCGGGTGCCGGCCGTCTACGAGCAGTACTTC
TRBJ1-2 TRBV15 NA NA CATSRDPSTYGYTF TGTGCCACCAGCAGAGATCCTTCCACTTATGGCTACACCTTC
TRBJ2-5 TRBV28 NA TRBD1 CASSRGQGTETQYF TGTGCCAGCAGCCGCGGACAGGGTACAGAGACCCAGTACTTC
TRBJ2-3 TRBV19 NA TRBD1 CASSTPGQRPDTQYF TGTGCCAGTAGTACACCGGGACAGAGGCCAGATACGCAGTATTTT
TRBJ2-3 TRBV30 few NA CAWSLPGGNTDTQYF TGTGCCTGGAGTTTGCCCGGGGGAAACACAGATACGCAGTATTTT
TRBJ1-2 TRBV3-1/TRBV3-2 few TRBD1 CASSQDSTGNYGYTF TGTGCCAGCAGCCAAGATTCGACAGGGAACTATGGCTACACCTTC
TRBJ2-1 TRBV11-2 NA TRBD1 CASSLTGTGRFNEQFF TGTGCCAGCAGCTTGACCGGGACAGGGAGATTCAATGAGCAGTTCTTC
TRBJ1-1 TRBV21-1 NA NA CASIRTGGGPTEAFF TGTGCCAGCATCCGGACAGGGGGAGGGCCCACTGAAGCTTTCTTT
TRBJ1-6 TRBV7-2 NA NA CASSLVSSPLHF TGTGCCAGCAGCTTAGTGAGTTCACCCCTCCACTTT
TRBJ1-1 TRBV27 NA NA CASSLSIPVGDTEAFF TGTGCCAGCAGTTTATCGATTCCGGTAGGAGACACTGAAGCTTTCTTT
TRBJ2-4 TRBV5-4 once TRBD2 CASSSGLAGGPGKNIQYF TGTGCCAGCAGCTCAGGACTAGCGGGGGGGCCAGGCAAAAACATTCAGTACTTC
TRBJ1-6 TRBV21-1 NA NA CASSNRLGPSSYNSPLHF TGTGCCAGCAGCAATCGACTAGGCCCAAGCTCCTATAATTCACCCCTCCACTTT
TRBJ2-1 TRBV5-1 NA TRBD2 CASSLTSGPSNEQFF TGCGCCAGCAGCTTGACTAGCGGGCCGTCCAATGAGCAGTTCTTC
TRBJ1-5 TRBV5-6 NA TRBD1 CASSLRQGREQPQHF TGTGCCAGCAGCTTAAGACAGGGGCGGGAACAGCCCCAGCATTTT
TRBJ2-2 TRBV1 few NA CTSSQETTVIPRQGRSTGELFF TGCACCAGCAGCCAAGAGACGACAGTAATCCCTCGACAGGGTCGTTCCACCGGGGAGCTGTTTTTT
TRBJ1-2 TRBV28 NA NA CASSLDTNYGYTF TGTGCCAGCAGTTTAGACACGAACTATGGCTACACCTTC
TRBJ2-7 TRBV9 NA NA CASSPLDRLYEQYF TGTGCCAGCAGCCCTCTAGACAGACTCTACGAGCAGTACTTC
TRBJ1-2 TRBV10-2 NA TRBD1 CASSESARGHSDYGYTF TGCGCCAGCAGTGAATCGGCCAGGGGGCACTCGGATTATGGCTACACCTTC
TRBJ1-2 TRBV19 NA NA CASTLDSYGYTF TGTGCCAGTACCTTGGACAGCTATGGCTACACCTTC
TRBJ2-5 TRBV7-2 once NA CASSFLTDGTQYF TGTGCCAGCAGCTTCCTTACAGATGGGACCCAGTACTTC